This TCR beta chain derives from a study of beta chain features in type 1 diabetes. Study-wide results and limits: The naive, central memory and Treg TCRB repertoires looked more alike in patients than they did in healthy donors. TCRB CDR3 length was moderately but significantly reduced in all four CD4+ subsets of Type 1 diabetes patients.

On average, the one heparinised blood draw given by each donor was approximately 100 mL. CD45RO/CCR7/CD25/CD127/CD95/CD27 staining was used to isolate CD4+ naive, central memory, regulatory and stem cell-like memory cells by sorting. Of note for this clone: Its antigen is unknown.

Expressed TCRB transcripts were sequenced because the entire RNA isolate underwent reverse transcription. The data were produced by immunoSEQ multiplex PCR, yet TCRdb's version contains in-frame clones alone and is incomplete. Of around 500,000 clones detected, roughly an eighth appear once; the ten largest clones hold 0.045% to 0.06%. Sequenced: naive CD4+ T cells from blood. This receptor was taken from a woman aged 18-29 years in good health.

The CDR3 bases are TGTGCCAGCAGCTTCGGTGGGACAGGGGCGTACGAGCAGTACTTC. Protein sequence: CASSFGGTGAYEQYF. This chain links TRBV11-3 with TRBJ2-7; 10 nucleotides line up with TRBD1. Per germline, CDR1 SGHNT and CDR2 YENEEA. The CDR3 has 15 residues. The ends lost 3 bases at V and 4 bases at J; junction bases unmatched: 6.